A single sample is the source of the 26 T cell receptor beta chains below, sequenced in a study of Ad26.COV2.S vaccination and SARS-CoV-2 variants. Stated treatment: around 19 received Ad26.COV2.S at low or high dose, single or two shots; about 5 received placebo; per-sample allocation not given. Vaccine and placebo recipients were sampled on day 63 after the first injection. The repertoire was sequenced with immunoSEQ multiplex PCR; TCRdb's copy has only in-frame clones and lacks some. This table holds about 350,000 clones, around 88% found once. The specimen comprised peripheral blood, sampled in a trial of Ad26.COV2.S vaccine versus placebo. The receptor source for this set is a person aged 18-60 years who received the Ad26.COV2.S COVID-19 vaccine or a placebo.

The genes are TRBV9 and TRBJ2-1; D might be TRBD2 (6 bases). The CDR3 runs to 15 residues. Germline V gene sequence: CDR1 SGDLS, CDR2 YYNGEE. V lost 4 bases, J lost 4 bases, and 15 bases lay in between. The CDR3 reads CASSPSGTSYNEQFF. CDR3 nucleotides: TGTGCCAGCAGCCCATCCGGGACTTCTTACAATGAGCAGTTCTTC.

The chain couples TRBV30 to TRBJ1-3; no definite D call. This CDR3 spans 16 amino acids. Trimming pared 0 bases from V and 2 bases from J, leaving 14 bases between. Germline values: CDR1 GTSNPN, CDR2 SVGIG (reference sequence). CDR3 in DNA: TGTGCCTGGAGTGTCGTCTTAACAATCGCTGGAAACACCATATATTTT. This gives the protein CAWSVVLTIAGNTIYF.

This chain joins TRBV27 and TRBJ1-1; 11 bases agree with TRBD1. Germline V lookup: CDR1 MNHEY, CDR2 SMNVEV (reference sequence). V lost 6 bases and J lost 5; bases outside the gene matches: 5. The CDR3 is 14 residues long. The chain's CDR3 is CASRPGTGGTEAFF. The CDR3 DNA follows: TGTGCCAGCAGACCTGGGACAGGGGGAACTGAAGCTTTCTTT.

This rearrangement joins TRBV7-2 to TRBJ2-3; either TRBD1 or TRBD2 may supply D (6 bases each). CDR1 SGHTA and CDR2 FQGNSA come from the germline V gene. Trimming took off 4 bases at V and 2 bases at J, with 22 bases between the two ends. This CDR3 region has 18 residues. CDR3 loop: CASSSPFRVRGVTDTQYF. The CDR3 nucleotides are TGTGCCAGCAGCTCACCGTTCAGGGTGAGGGGGGTCACAGATACGCAGTATTTT.

The rearrangement links TRBV27 to TRBJ1-2, with D maybe TRBD1 (5 bases). The germline CDR1 and CDR2 sequences are MNHEY and SMNVEV (reference sequence). V was pared by 0 bases and J by 4 bases, with 12 bases between. This CDR3 contains 15 residues. The CDR3 reads CASSLSPGMGYGYTF. The CDR3 region has the DNA TGTGCCAGCAGTTTATCTCCAGGGATGGGCTATGGCTACACCTTC.

This clone was observed a single time. This sequence joins TRBV28 and TRBJ2-2; D possibly corresponds to TRBD1 (6 bases). The germline CDR1 and CDR2 sequences are MDHEN and SYDVKM. V gave up 3 bases and J gave up 6 bases, with 14 bases separating them. CDR3 length equals 15 residues. The CDR3 spells CASSLVDRDSGELFF. The CDR3 DNA follows: TGTGCCAGCAGTTTGGTGGACAGAGACTCCGGGGAGCTGTTTTTT.

V gene TRBV4-3 combines with J gene TRBJ2-5, with 9 bases fitting TRBD2. Germline V gene sequence: CDR1 LGHNA, CDR2 YSLEER. This CDR3 is 18 amino acids long. Trimming took 0 bases from V and 2 from J; bases not matched to a gene: 10. CDR3 in DNA: TGCGCCAGCAGCCAAGAGGGGCCAGCGGCGGGAGGGCAAGAGACCCAGTACTTC. Translated, it gives CASSQEGPAAGGQETQYF.

The chain couples TRBV7-2 to TRBJ2-2; D not certain. Germline CDR1 and CDR2: SGHTA and FQGNSA. The CDR3 runs 13 residues. With 5 bases removed from V and 6 bases from J, the gap between germline ends came to 10 bases. The CDR3 DNA reads as TGTGCCAGCAGCCCCCGTATCGCCGGGGAGCTGTTTTTT. Translating gives CASSPRIAGELFF.

The chain links TRBV19 to TRBJ2-7; the match to TRBD2 covers 13 bases. Trimming took 4 bases from V and 2 from J; bases not matched to a gene: 2. Germline loops: CDR1 LNHDA, CDR2 SQIVND (reference sequence). There are 15 residues in the CDR3. CDR3 protein: CASSTGLAGAYEQYF. DNA of the CDR3: TGTGCCAGTAGTACAGGACTAGCGGGGGCCTACGAGCAGTACTTC.

This chain joins TRBV5-1 and TRBJ1-1; unclear D gene. From germline, CDR1 is SGHRS and CDR2 YFSETQ. V lost 4 bases, J lost 4 bases, and 17 bases lay in between. There are 15 residues in the CDR3. CDR3 amino acids: CASSDYSVYSTEAFF. CDR3 bases: TGCGCCAGCAGCGATTATTCTGTATATTCCACTGAAGCTTTCTTT.

As DNA, the CDR3 is TGTGCCACCAGTGAGGGACAACACTACAATGAGCAGTTCTTC. The encoded protein is CATSEGQHYNEQFF. The chain joins TRBV24-1 to TRBJ2-1; perhaps TRBD1 as D (6 bases). Deletions cut 4 bases from V and 3 bases from J, with 9 bases between. Germline values: CDR1 KGHDR, CDR2 SFDVKD. The CDR3 is 14 residues long.

This chain connects TRBV11-1 to TRBJ2-3; unclear D gene. CDR3 length: 16 amino acids. Looked up from germline, CDR1 is SGHAT and CDR2 is FQDESV (reference sequence). Between the trimmed V and J ends, which lost 1 base and 0 bases, there was a span of 11 bases. The CDR3 spells CASSLVPPSSTDTQYF. The CDR3 DNA reads as TGTGCCAGCAGCTTAGTTCCCCCATCTAGCACAGATACGCAGTATTTT.

The chain joins TRBV7-2 to TRBJ1-1; TRBD1 aligns across 7 bases. CDR3 length: 15 amino acids. Losses at the gene ends were 5 bases for V and 1 base for J; bases not matched to a gene: 7. Germline CDR1 is SGHTA and CDR2 is FQGNSA. The CDR3 is CASSPRQGKNTEAFF. The CDR3 nucleotides are TGTGCCAGCAGCCCTCGACAGGGAAAGAACACTGAAGCTTTCTTT.

This sequence joins TRBV29-1 and TRBJ2-1; a weak D match, TRBD1 (7 bases). The CDR3 length is 18 residues. V lost 8 bases, J lost 0 bases, and 26 bases lay in between. Germline loops: CDR1 SQVTM, CDR2 ANQGSEA. The chain's CDR3 is CSTQGGLRAGGSYNEQFF. CDR3 in DNA: TGCAGCACGCAGGGGGGACTCCGGGCCGGGGGCTCCTACAATGAGCAGTTCTTC.

V is TRBV7-2 and J is TRBJ2-5, with TRBD2 matching 8 bases. Looked up from germline, CDR1 is SGHTA and CDR2 is FQGNSA. V gave up 5 bases and J gave up 6 bases; unmatched junction bases: 14. This CDR3 has 16 amino acids. CDR3 nucleotide sequence: TGTGCCAGCAGCGTAGGGAGCGGGGGTCGGGAAAAGACCCAGTACTTC. Its translation is CASSVGSGGREKTQYF.

The V gene is TRBV5-6, the J gene TRBJ2-1; D perhaps matches TRBD2 (6 bases). Germline CDR1 is SGHDT and CDR2 is YYEEEE. This CDR3 region has 15 residues. V was cut by 1 base and J by 1 base, with 9 bases left in between. The CDR3 nucleotides are TGTGCCAGCAGCTTGAACGGAGGGTCCTACAATGAGCAGTTCTTC. Its protein is CASSLNGGSYNEQFF.

This chain uses TRBV5-1 with TRBJ1-4; unclear D gene. CDR3 size: 14 residues. V was cut by 3 bases and J by 8 bases, with 14 bases left in between. The germline V gene has CDR1 SGHRS and CDR2 YFSETQ. The CDR3 DNA is TGCGCCAGCAGCTCACAACTAAACCGGGAAAAACTGTTTTTT. Its translation: CASSSQLNREKLFF.

This clone was observed once. The J gene is TRBJ2-5, the V gene TRBV24-1; 8 bases line up with TRBD1. With 4 bases clipped from V and 1 base from J, the junction kept 4 bases outside the gene matches. This CDR3 is 15 amino acids long. Germline loops: CDR1 KGHDR, CDR2 SFDVKD. CDR3 region: CATSDPTGGQETQYF. DNA for the CDR3: TGTGCCACCAGTGACCCCACAGGGGGCCAAGAGACCCAGTACTTC.

The gene calls are TRBV27 and TRBJ2-7; a possible D gene is TRBD1 (6 bases). The V gene's germline CDR1 is MNHEY and CDR2 SMNVEV (reference sequence). Trimming took 1 base from V and 3 from J, leaving 13 bases between them. The CDR3 sequence is 15 residues long. CDR3 coding DNA: TGTGCCAGCAGTTTATTAAGGGAAGGGGGCTACGAGCAGTACTTC. It codes for CASSLLREGGYEQYF.

The CDR3 reads CASSVDLGIGSSTEAFF. The DNA of the CDR3 is TGTGCCAGCAGCGTAGACTTGGGGATCGGTAGTAGCACTGAAGCTTTCTTT. The chain combines TRBV9 with TRBJ1-1, with D unresolved. From germline, CDR1 is SGDLS and CDR2 YYNGEE. The CDR3 contains 17 residues. Trimming shortened V by 0 bases and J by 4 bases, and 19 bases separated the two germline ends.

This chain connects TRBV27 to TRBJ1-2; TRBD1 matches 9 bases. The CDR3 consists of 14 residues. The V and J ends lost 6 bases and 2 bases, in that order; junction bases with no gene match: 4. Germline V CDR1 and CDR2: MNHEY, SMNVEV (reference sequence). CDR3 loop: CASSTGQGNYGYTF. The CDR3 nucleotides read TGTGCCAGCAGCACCGGACAGGGGAACTATGGCTACACCTTC.

The chain links TRBV5-1 to TRBJ2-3, with 13 bases aligning to TRBD2. The CDR3 totals 16 residues. Germline V gene data show CDR1 as SGHRS and CDR2 as YFSETQ. V was pared by 5 bases and J by 2 bases, with 5 bases of the junction left unmatched. The CDR3 DNA is TGCGCCAGCAGAGAGGGACTAGCGGGAATCACAGATACGCAGTATTTT. It yields the protein CASREGLAGITDTQYF.

V usage is TRBV9 and J usage is TRBJ2-5; no clear D gene. CDR1 is SGDLS and CDR2 is YYNGEE in the germline V gene. This CDR3 comprises 13 residues. V lost 2 bases to trimming and J lost 4 bases, with 9 bases between them. The CDR3 here is CASSVGNTETQYF. In DNA form, the CDR3 reads TGTGCCAGCAGCGTGGGGAATACAGAGACCCAGTACTTC.

The genes are TRBV11-3 and TRBJ2-7; 9 bases agree with TRBD2. Germline loops: CDR1 SGHNT, CDR2 YENEEA. This CDR3 spans 13 amino acids. The V segment lost 8 bases and the J segment 6 bases; nucleotides outside the gene matches: 8. CDR3: CASGKAGGSEQYF. The CDR3 DNA reads TGTGCCAGCGGTAAAGCGGGGGGTAGCGAGCAGTACTTC.

This sequence joins TRBV19 and TRBJ2-1; a possible D gene is TRBD2 (5 bases). CDR3 length: 15 residues. V lost 5 bases and J 2 bases, leaving 13 bases between the germline ends. Germline CDR1 reads LNHDA; CDR2 reads SQIVND (reference sequence). Written as DNA, the CDR3 is TGTGCCAGTAGTGAGGGAGCTGTAGCCTACAATGAGCAGTTCTTC. Translation gives CASSEGAVAYNEQFF.

The gene calls are TRBV11-2 and TRBJ2-7; 7 bases line up with TRBD1. The junction had 5 bases not matched to a gene; V was cut back by 0 bases and J by 0 bases. Germline V gives CDR1 SGHAT, CDR2 FQNNGV. The CDR3 covers 16 residues. The CDR3 spells CASSLDSGTASYEQYF. The CDR3 region has the DNA TGTGCCAGCAGCTTAGATTCAGGGACAGCCTCCTACGAGCAGTACTTC.